Described below is a single T cell receptor (beta chain) sequence and its context. Its antigen is still unknown. Treatment specified: around 19 received Ad26.COV2.S at low or high dose, single or two shots; 5 received placebo; per-sample allocation not given. At day 63 after the first vaccine or placebo injection, samples were drawn. Looked up from germline, CDR1 is KGHSH and CDR2 is LQKENI. J was trimmed by 6 bases and V by 5 bases; bases with no gene match: 6. The CDR3 has 14 amino acids. The entry originates in a study of Ad26.COV2.S vaccination and SARS-CoV-2 variants. Study-wide results and caveats: Spike-specific TCR breadth was greater after Ad26.COV2.S than placebo.

Using immunoSEQ multiplex PCR, the repertoire was profiled, and TCRdb retains in-frame clones only, with some absent. The data contain roughly 420,000 clones, 89% of them singletons. The sequence came from a person aged 18-60 years who received the Ad26.COV2.S COVID-19 vaccine or a placebo. Sequenced here: peripheral blood, sampled in a trial of Ad26.COV2.S vaccine versus placebo. The chain combines TRBV18 with TRBJ2-2; 7 bases are a match to TRBD1. The CDR3 nucleotides read TGTGCCAGCTCAGCCGTGACAGGGCCCGGGGAGCTGTTTTTT. Translating it yields CASSAVTGPGELFF.